This paragraph covers one T cell receptor beta chain sequence. The antigen remains unidentified. The data were taken from a study of shared clonotypes between healthy human individuals. The study's findings and limits: The study sampled only blood, and tissue repertoires likely differ. Naive subsets generally exceeded memory subsets in estimated richness.

Researchers divided each subset's genomic DNA evenly across several immunoSEQ plates. Clones were sequenced by immunoSEQ multiplex PCR, and TCRdb holds only the in-frame ones, with some missing. This sample carries approximately 980,000 clones, around 80% of them seen once, and the ten largest clones take roughly 1.5%. The CDR3 contains 15 residues. Germline CDR1 reads SGHRS; CDR2 reads YFSETQ. V lost 2 bases to trimming and J lost 3 bases, with 12 bases between them. The study enrolled healthy HIV-negative adults without recent acute infections or vaccinations as donors. The chain couples TRBV5-1 to TRBJ2-1, with a possible D match to TRBD1 (5 bases). The sample was memory CD4+ T cells sorted from blood. The subset: CD45RA-negative fraction. The receptor was isolated from a young man in good health. CDR3 bases: TGCGCCAGCAGCTTACAGGCCGGATTCTACAATGAGCAGTTCTTC. Translation gives CASSLQAGFYNEQFF. Based on the CDR3 plus reference TRBV5-1 and TRBJ2-1, the full variable domain is KAGVTQTPRYLIKTRGQQVTLSCSPISGHRSVSWYQQTPGQGLQFLFEYFSETQRNKGNFPGRFSGRQFSNSRSEMNVSTLELGDSALYLCASSLQAGFYNEQFFGPGTRLTVL.